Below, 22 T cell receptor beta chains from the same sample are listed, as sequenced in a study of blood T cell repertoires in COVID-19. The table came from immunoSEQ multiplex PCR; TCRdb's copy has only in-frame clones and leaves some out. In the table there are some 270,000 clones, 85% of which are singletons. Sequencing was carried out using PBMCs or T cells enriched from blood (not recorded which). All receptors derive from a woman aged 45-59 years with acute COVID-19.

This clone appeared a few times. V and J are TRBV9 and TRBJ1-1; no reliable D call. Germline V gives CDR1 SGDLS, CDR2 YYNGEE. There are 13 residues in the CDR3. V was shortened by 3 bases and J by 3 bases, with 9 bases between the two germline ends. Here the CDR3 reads CASSAGRYTEAFF. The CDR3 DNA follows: TGTGCCAGCAGCGCAGGCAGGTACACTGAAGCTTTCTTT.

The CDR3: CASSLENDAGIAKNIQYF. CDR3 in DNA: TGTGCCAGCAGCTTGGAAAATGATGCGGGAATAGCCAAAAACATTCAGTACTTC. V is TRBV5-6 and J is TRBJ2-4; possible D gene TRBD2, 6 bases. In germline, CDR1 is SGHDT, CDR2 YYEEEE. This CDR3 has 18 residues. The V and J ends lost 0 bases and 0 bases respectively, with 16 bases between them.

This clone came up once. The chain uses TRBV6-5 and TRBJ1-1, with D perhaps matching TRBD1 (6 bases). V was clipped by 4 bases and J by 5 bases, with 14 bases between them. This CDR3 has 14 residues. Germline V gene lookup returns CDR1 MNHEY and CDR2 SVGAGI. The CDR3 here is CASSLKGGGTEAFF. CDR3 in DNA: TGTGCCAGCAGTTTGAAGGGAGGGGGAACTGAAGCTTTCTTT.

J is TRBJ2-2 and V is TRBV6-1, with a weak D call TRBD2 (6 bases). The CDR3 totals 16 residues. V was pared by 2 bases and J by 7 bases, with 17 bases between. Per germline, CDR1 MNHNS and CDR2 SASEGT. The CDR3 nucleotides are TGTGCCAGCAGTGAACCTACTGTGGAGGGTCACGGGGAGCTGTTTTTT. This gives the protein CASSEPTVEGHGELFF.

The CDR3 spells CASSHRQGGNTEAFF. CDR3 in DNA: TGTGCCAGCAGCCACAGACAGGGAGGGAACACTGAAGCTTTCTTT. This chain uses TRBV13 with TRBJ1-1; 7 nucleotides agree with TRBD1. In germline, CDR1 is PRHDT, CDR2 FYEKMQ (reference sequence). The length of the CDR3 is 15 residues. V shed 5 bases, J shed 1 base, and the junction held 7 bases outside the gene matches.

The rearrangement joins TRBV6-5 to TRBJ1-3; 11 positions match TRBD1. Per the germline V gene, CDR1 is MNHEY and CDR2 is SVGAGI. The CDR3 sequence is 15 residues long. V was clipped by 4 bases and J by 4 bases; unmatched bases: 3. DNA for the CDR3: TGTGCCAGCAGTTCCCGGGACAGGGGGGGAAACACCATATATTTT. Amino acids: CASSSRDRGGNTIYF.

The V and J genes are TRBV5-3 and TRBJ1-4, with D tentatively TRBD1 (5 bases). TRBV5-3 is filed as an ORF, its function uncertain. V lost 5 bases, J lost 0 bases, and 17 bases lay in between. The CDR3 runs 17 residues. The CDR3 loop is CARRAGPTGATNEKLFF. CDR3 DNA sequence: TGTGCCAGAAGGGCGGGGCCGACCGGAGCAACTAATGAAAAACTGTTTTTT.

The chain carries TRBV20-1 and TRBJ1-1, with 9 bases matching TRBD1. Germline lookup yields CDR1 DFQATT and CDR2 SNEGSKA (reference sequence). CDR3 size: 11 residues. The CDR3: CGGQGSTEAFF. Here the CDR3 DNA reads TGCGGGGGACAGGGTTCCACTGAAGCTTTCTTT.

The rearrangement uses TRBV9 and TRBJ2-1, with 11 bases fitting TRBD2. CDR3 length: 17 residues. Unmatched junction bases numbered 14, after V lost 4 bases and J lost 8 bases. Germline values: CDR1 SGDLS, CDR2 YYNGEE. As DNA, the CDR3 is TGTGCCAGCAGCCCCCACGGTATAGCGGGGGGGCCCTATGAGCAGTTCTTC. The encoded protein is CASSPHGIAGGPYEQFF. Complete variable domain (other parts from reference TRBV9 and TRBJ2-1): DSGVTQTPKHLITATGQRVTLRCSPRSGDLSVYWYQQSLDQGLQFLIQYYNGEERAKGNILERFSAQQFPDLHSELNLSSLELGDSALYFCASSPHGIAGGPYEQFFGPGTRLTVL.

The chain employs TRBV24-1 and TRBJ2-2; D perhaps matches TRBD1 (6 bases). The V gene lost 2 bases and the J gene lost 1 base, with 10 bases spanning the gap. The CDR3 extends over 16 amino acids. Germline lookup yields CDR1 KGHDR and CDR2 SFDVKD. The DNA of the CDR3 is TGTGCCACCAGTGATTCGACAGGACTGAACACCGGGGAGCTGTTTTTT. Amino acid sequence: CATSDSTGLNTGELFF.

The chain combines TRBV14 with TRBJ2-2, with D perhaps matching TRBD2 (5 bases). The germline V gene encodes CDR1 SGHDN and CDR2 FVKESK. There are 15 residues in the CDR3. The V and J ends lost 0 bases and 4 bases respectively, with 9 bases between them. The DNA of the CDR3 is TGTGCCAGCAGCCAAGACGGAACTAGCACCGGGGAGCTGTTTTTT. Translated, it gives CASSQDGTSTGELFF.

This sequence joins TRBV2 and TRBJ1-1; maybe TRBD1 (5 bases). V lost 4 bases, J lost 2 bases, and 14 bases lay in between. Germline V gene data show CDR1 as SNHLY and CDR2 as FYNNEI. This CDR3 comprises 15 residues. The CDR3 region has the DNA TGTGCCAGCAGTGCCCGGGCAGGGATAAACACTGAAGCTTTCTTT. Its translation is CASSARAGINTEAFF. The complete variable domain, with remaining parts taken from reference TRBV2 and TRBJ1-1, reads EPEVTQTPSHQVTQMGQEVILRCVPISNHLYFYWYRQILGQKVEFLVSFYNNEISEKSEIFDDQFSVERPDGSNFTLKIRSTKLEDSAMYFCASSARAGINTEAFFGQGTRLTVV.

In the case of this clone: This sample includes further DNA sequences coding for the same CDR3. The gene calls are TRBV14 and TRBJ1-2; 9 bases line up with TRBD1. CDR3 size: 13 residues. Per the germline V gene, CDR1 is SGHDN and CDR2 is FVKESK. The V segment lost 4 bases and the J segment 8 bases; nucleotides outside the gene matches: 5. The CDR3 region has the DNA TGTGCCAGCAGCCCCAGGACAGGGGACGGCTACACCTTC. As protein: CASSPRTGDGYTF.

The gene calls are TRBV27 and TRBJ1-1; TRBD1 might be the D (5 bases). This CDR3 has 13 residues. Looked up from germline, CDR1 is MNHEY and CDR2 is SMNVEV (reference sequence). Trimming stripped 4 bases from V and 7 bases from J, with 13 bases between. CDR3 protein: CASSYRGGGEAFF. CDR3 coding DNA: TGTGCCAGCAGTTATCGGGGCGGGGGTGAAGCTTTCTTT.

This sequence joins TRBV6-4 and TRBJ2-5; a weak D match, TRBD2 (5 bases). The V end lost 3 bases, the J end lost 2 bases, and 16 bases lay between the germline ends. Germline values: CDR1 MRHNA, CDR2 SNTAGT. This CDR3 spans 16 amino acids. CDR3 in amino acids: CASSETLGTGQETQYF. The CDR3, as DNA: TGTGCCAGCAGTGAAACGTTAGGAACGGGGCAAGAGACCCAGTACTTC.

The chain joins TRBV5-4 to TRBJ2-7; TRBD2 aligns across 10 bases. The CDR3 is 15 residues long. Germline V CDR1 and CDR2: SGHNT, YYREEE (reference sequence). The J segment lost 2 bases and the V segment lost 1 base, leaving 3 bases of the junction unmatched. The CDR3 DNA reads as TGTGCCAGCAGCTTGCCCCTAGCGGGGGCCTACGAGCAGTACTTC. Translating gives CASSLPLAGAYEQYF.

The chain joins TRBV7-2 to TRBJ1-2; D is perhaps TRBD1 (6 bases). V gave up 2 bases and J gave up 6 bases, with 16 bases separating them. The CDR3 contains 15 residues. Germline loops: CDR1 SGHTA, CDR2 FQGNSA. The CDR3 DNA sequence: TGTGCCAGCAGCTTACCAAATGACAGGTCGGATGGCTACACCTTC. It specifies CASSLPNDRSDGYTF.

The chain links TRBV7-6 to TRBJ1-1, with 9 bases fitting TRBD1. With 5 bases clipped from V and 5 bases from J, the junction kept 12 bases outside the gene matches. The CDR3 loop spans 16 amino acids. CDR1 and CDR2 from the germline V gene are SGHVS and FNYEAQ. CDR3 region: CASSEYRGQGGTEAFF. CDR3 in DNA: TGTGCCAGCAGCGAGTACCGGGGACAGGGAGGTACTGAAGCTTTCTTT.

CDR3 DNA sequence: TGTGCCAGCAGCGTAACGGACTCGCAGGACTATGGCTACACCTTC. This sequence encodes CASSVTDSQDYGYTF. The chain joins TRBV9 to TRBJ1-2; D uncertain. Germline-derived CDR1 and CDR2 are SGDLS and YYNGEE. The CDR3 runs to 15 residues. V was cut by 1 base and J by 3 bases, with 13 bases left in between.

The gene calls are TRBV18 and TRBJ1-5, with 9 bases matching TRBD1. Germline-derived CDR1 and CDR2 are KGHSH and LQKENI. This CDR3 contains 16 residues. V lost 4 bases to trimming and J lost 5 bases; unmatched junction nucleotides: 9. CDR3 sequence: CASSQVPGQGDQPQHF. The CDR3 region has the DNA TGTGCCAGCTCACAAGTCCCGGGACAGGGCGATCAGCCCCAGCATTTT.

CDR3 amino acids: CASIPGQGYNYGYTF. CDR3 in DNA: TGTGCCAGCATTCCGGGACAGGGTTACAACTATGGCTACACCTTC. The rearrangement joins TRBV13 to TRBJ1-2; 9 nucleotides match TRBD1. The CDR3 spans 15 residues. The germline V gene has CDR1 PRHDT and CDR2 FYEKMQ (reference sequence). V trimming: 7 bases; J trimming: 2 bases; junction bases outside the gene matches: 8.

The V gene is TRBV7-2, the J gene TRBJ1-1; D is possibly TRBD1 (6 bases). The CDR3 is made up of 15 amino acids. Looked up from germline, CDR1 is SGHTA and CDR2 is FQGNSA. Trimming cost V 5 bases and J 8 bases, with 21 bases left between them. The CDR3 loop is CASSTMGAIFPEAFF. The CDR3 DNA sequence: TGTGCCAGCAGCACAATGGGGGCCATATTCCCCGAAGCTTTCTTT.